This entry describes one T cell receptor (beta chain). Its cognate antigen is unknown. The source of the sample is a study of CD8 T cells in ankylosing spondylitis. Study observations and caveats: Prior literature has documented some motif variants in synovial fluid and blood from reactive arthritis. The study looked at matched synovial fluid samples from ankylosing spondylitis patients. Disease-linked clones were reported to be significantly enriched there. It appeared that ankylosing spondylitis blood was characterized by a TCR beta motif of under ten highly homologous variants.

Libraries of TCR beta came from quantitative 5'-RACE with molecular barcodes. A single record per CDR3 protein comes from TCRdb applying MiXCR to the 5' RACE reads. The repertoire has 220,000 or so distinct CDR3 sequences, about a sixth of them found once; the top ten carry approximately 46%. The specimen sequenced was blood, either unsorted or a sorted T cell fraction (not recorded which). The origin of this receptor is a male donor with ankylosing spondylitis.

The CDR3 loop is CASSLARAGYTF. As DNA, the CDR3 is TGTGCCAGCAGTTTAGCGAGAGCAGGCTACACCTTC. This rearrangement joins TRBV12-3 or TRBV12-4 to TRBJ1-2; D is unresolved. This CDR3 region has 12 residues. V lost 0 bases to trimming and J lost 8 bases, with 7 bases between them.